This TCR beta chain was found in a study of CD8 T cells in ankylosing spondylitis. Germline CDR1 is MNHEY and CDR2 is SVGEGT. The CDR3 totals 15 residues. V was clipped by 9 bases and J by 3 bases, with 18 bases between them. This clonotype was observed a handful of times. Its antigen is currently unknown. The study, taken as a whole, reports: Made up of 7 to 9 highly homologous variants, a TCR beta motif appeared characteristic of ankylosing spondylitis blood.

Generation of TCR beta libraries employed quantitative 5'-RACE incorporating molecular barcodes. Each CDR3 protein gets one entry after TCRdb re-called the 5' RACE reads with MiXCR. This table has 300,000 to 400,000 distinct CDR3 sequences, more than 20% appearing once. This clonotype originated in a male donor with ankylosing spondylitis. The sample consisted of blood, either unsorted or a sorted T cell fraction (not recorded which). This sequence joins TRBV6-2 or TRBV6-3 and TRBJ1-5; TRBD1 is a possible D gene (6 bases). The CDR3 nucleotides read TGTGCCAGTCACCGGAGGGGGGGGGACAATCAGCCCCAGCATTTT. The encoded protein is CASHRRGGDNQPQHF.